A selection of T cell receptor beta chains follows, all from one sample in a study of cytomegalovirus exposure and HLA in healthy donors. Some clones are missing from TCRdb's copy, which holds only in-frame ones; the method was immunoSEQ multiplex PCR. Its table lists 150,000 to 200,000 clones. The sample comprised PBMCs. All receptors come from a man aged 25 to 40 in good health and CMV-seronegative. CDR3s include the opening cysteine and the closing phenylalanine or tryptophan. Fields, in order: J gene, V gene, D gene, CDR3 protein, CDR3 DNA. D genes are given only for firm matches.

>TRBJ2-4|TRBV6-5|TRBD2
CASSHGRGDIQYF
TGTGCCAGCAGTCACGGCCGGGGGGACATTCAGTACTTC
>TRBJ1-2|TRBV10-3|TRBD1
CAISESRDRGNYGYTF
TGTGCCATCAGTGAGTCACGGGACAGGGGGAACTATGGCTACACCTTC
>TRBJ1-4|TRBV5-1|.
CASGLIPGLLSEKLFF
TGCGCCAGCGGCTTGATCCCGGGACTTCTCTCTGAGAAACTGTTTTTT
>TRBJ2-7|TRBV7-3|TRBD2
CASSLNPGLAGGDEQYF
TGTGCCAGCAGCTTAAATCCGGGACTAGCGGGAGGGGACGAGCAGTACTTC
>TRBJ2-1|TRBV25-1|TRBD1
CASSDQQGNMNNEQFF
TGTGCCAGCAGTGACCAACAGGGGAATATGAACAATGAGCAGTTCTTC
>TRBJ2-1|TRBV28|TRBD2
CASSPQAGASYNEQFF
TGTGCCAGCAGTCCCCAGGCGGGAGCCTCATACAATGAGCAGTTCTTC
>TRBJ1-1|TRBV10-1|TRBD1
CASSEWQGAGTEAFF
TGCGCCAGCAGTGAGTGGCAGGGGGCCGGCACTGAAGCTTTCTTT
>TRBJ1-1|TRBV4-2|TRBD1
CASSQDRTGMNTEAFF
TGTGCCAGCAGCCAAGATCGGACAGGGATGAACACTGAAGCTTTCTTT
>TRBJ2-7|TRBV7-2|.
CASSPRGWTYEQYF
TGTGCCAGCAGCCCCCGGGGATGGACCTACGAGCAGTACTTC
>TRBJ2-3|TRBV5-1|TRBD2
CASRREGADTQYF
TGCGCCAGCAGGCGGGAGGGAGCAGATACGCAGTATTTT
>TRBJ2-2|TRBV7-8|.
CASLDPNTGELFF
TGTGCCTCCCTAGACCCAAACACCGGGGAGCTGTTTTTT
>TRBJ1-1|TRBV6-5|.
CASSYVRGTEAFF
TGTGCCAGCAGTTACGTCCGGGGGACTGAAGCTTTCTTT
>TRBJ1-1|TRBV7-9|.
CASSFPMGGMNTEAFF
TGTGCCAGCAGCTTCCCGATGGGGGGGATGAACACTGAAGCTTTCTTT
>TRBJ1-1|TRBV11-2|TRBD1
CASSARQGVNTEAFF
TGTGCCAGCAGCGCAAGACAGGGGGTAAACACTGAAGCTTTCTTT
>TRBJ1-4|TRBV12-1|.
CASSRATGQNEKLFF
TGTGCCAGCAGCCGCGCCACGGGACAGAATGAAAAACTGTTTTTT
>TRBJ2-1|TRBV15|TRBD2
CATSREKLAGGDEQFF
TGTGCCACCAGCAGAGAAAAACTAGCGGGAGGGGATGAGCAGTTCTTC
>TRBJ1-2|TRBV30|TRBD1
CAWSVTMQGANYGYTF
TGTGCCTGGAGTGTAACGATGCAGGGGGCCAACTATGGCTACACCTTC
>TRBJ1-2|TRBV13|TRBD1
CASSSHLDRGYGYTF
TGTGCCAGCAGCTCCCATCTCGACAGGGGCTATGGCTACACCTTC
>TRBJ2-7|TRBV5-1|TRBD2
CASSGSLAEPYEQYF
TGCGCCAGCAGCGGCTCACTAGCGGAGCCATACGAGCAGTACTTC
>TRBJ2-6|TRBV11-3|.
CASTISGWGTGANVLTF
TGTGCCAGCACCATCAGCGGATGGGGTACTGGGGCCAACGTCCTGACTTTC
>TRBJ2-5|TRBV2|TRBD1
CAGGTGPETQYF
TGTGCCGGCGGGACAGGTCCCGAGACCCAGTACTTC
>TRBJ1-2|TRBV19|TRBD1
CASSIEGAVYGYTF
TGTGCCAGTAGTATTGAGGGGGCGGTCTATGGCTACACCTTC
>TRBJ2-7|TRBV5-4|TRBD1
CASSFWTGYYSYEQYF
TGTGCCAGCAGTTTTTGGACAGGGTACTACTCCTACGAGCAGTACTTC
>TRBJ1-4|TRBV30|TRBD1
CAWSPGTGNEKLFF
TGTGCCTGGAGCCCCGGGACAGGGAATGAAAAACTGTTTTTT
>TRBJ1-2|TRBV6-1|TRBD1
CAGRRDSLGYTF
TGTGCCGGCAGGAGGGACAGCCTTGGCTACACCTTC
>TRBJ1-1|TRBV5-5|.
CASYFTGGSPGTEAFF
TGTGCCAGTTATTTTACGGGAGGGTCCCCGGGGACTGAAGCTTTCTTT
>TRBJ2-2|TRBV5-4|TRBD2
CASSFGLVSTGELFF
TGTGCCAGCAGCTTCGGACTAGTATCCACCGGGGAGCTGTTTTTT
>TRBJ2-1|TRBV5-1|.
CASTGASSNNEQFF
TGCGCCAGCACCGGCGCTAGCAGTAACAATGAGCAGTTCTTC
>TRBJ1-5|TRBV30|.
CAWSVQDNQPQHF
TGTGCCTGGAGTGTACAGGACAATCAGCCCCAGCATTTT
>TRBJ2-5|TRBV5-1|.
CASSLGGGKETQYF
TGCGCCAGCAGCTTAGGAGGGGGCAAAGAGACCCAGTACTTC
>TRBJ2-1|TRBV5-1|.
CASSPLRGRAGSYNEQFF
TGCGCCAGCAGCCCTCTTCGTGGTCGAGCGGGCTCATACAATGAGCAGTTCTTC
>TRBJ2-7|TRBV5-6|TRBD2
CASSSGLAGIVTAYEQYF
TGTGCCAGCAGCTCGGGACTAGCGGGGATCGTTACAGCCTACGAGCAGTACTTC
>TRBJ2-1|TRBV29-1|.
CSVEDGQGSSYNEQFF
TGCAGCGTTGAAGATGGTCAGGGGAGCTCCTACAATGAGCAGTTCTTC
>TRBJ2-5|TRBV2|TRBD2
CATEAEREVPETQYF
TGTGCCACCGAGGCCGAGCGGGAGGTCCCGGAGACCCAGTACTTC
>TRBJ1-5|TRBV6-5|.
CASSAPGWSNQPQHF
TGTGCCAGCAGTGCCCCGGGGTGGAGCAATCAGCCCCAGCATTTT
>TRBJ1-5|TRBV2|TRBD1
CASNDRGSNQPQHF
TGTGCCAGCAATGACAGGGGGTCCAATCAGCCCCAGCATTTT
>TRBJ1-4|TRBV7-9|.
CASSLSVTGNEKLFF
TGTGCCAGCAGCTTATCGGTTACAGGGAATGAAAAACTGTTTTTT
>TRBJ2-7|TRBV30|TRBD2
CAWSVGGSKHEQYF
TGTGCCTGGAGTGTGGGCGGGAGTAAGCACGAGCAGTACTTC
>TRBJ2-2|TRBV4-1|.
CASSLGFGELFF
TGCGCCAGCAGCCTCGGGTTCGGGGAGCTGTTTTTT
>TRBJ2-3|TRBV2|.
CASRARPNLDTQYF
TGTGCCAGCAGGGCCAGGCCGAACCTAGATACGCAGTATTTT
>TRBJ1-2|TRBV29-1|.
CSVELGGYGYTF
TGCAGCGTTGAATTGGGAGGCTATGGCTACACCTTC
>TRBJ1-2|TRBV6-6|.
CASSYSNLQGGYTF
TGTGCCAGCAGTTACTCGAATCTGCAGGGTGGCTACACCTTC
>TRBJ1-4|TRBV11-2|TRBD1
CASSLALGTALNEKLFF
TGTGCCAGCAGCTTAGCCCTAGGGACAGCGTTAAATGAAAAACTGTTTTTT
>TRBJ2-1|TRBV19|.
CASSALSSYNEQFF
TGTGCCAGTAGTGCTTTGAGCTCCTACAATGAGCAGTTCTTC
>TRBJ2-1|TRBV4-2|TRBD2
CASSQGLAGINEQFF
TGTGCCAGCAGCCAAGGACTAGCGGGAATAAATGAGCAGTTCTTC
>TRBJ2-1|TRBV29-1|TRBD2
CSVESSGRTSIYNEQFF
TGCAGCGTTGAAAGTAGCGGGAGGACCAGCATCTACAATGAGCAGTTCTTC
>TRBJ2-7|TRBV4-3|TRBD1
CASSQDRHRGYEQYF
TGCGCCAGCAGCCAAGATCGTCACAGGGGCTACGAGCAGTACTTC
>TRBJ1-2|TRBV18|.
CASSPEGRRGYTF
TGTGCCAGCTCACCTGAGGGCCGGAGGGGCTACACCTTC
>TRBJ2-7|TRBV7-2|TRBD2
CASSLGPGGSYEQYF
TGTGCCAGCAGCTTAGGCCCCGGGGGGTCCTACGAGCAGTACTTC
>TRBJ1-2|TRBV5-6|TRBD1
CASTLRQGSGYGYTF
TGTGCCAGCACCTTACGACAGGGGTCCGGCTATGGCTACACCTTC
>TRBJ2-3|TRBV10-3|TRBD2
CAITTGLGVTDTQYF
TGTGCCATCACCACGGGACTAGGGGTCACAGATACGCAGTATTTT
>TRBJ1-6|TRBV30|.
CAWSVGTLNSPLHF
TGTGCCTGGAGTGTGGGGACTCTTAATTCACCCCTCCACTTT